The clone carrying this TCR beta chain came up a few times. Antigen unknown. Investigators reverse transcribed all isolated RNA, so they sequenced expressed TCRB transcripts. Generated by immunoSEQ multiplex PCR, the TCRdb table keeps only in-frame clones and is missing some. The repertoire consists of about 660,000 clones, with about 14% occurring once and the leading ten covering approximately 0.043%. The data stem from a study of beta chain features in type 1 diabetes. The overall study: Age, gender, cell numbers and subset yield matched between patients and controls. Sorted cell examination encompassed around 100,000,000 cells across all samples.

Broader study findings: The influence of HLA type on TCRB rearrangement stayed undetermined. VDJ junctions in type 1 diabetes patients carried more deletions and fewer insertions. Type 1 diabetes patients showed a moderate but significant shortening of TCRB CDR3s in all four CD4+ subsets.

The germline V gene encodes CDR1 SGDLS and CDR2 YYNGEE. V lost 1 base and J lost 1, with 5 bases in between. The CDR3 runs 14 residues. Sequencing was performed on naive CD4+ T cells from blood. The V gene is TRBV9, the J gene TRBJ2-2; no reliable D call. The source of this sequence is a man younger than 35 with type 1 diabetes. The CDR3 nucleotides are TGTGCCAGCAGCGTAAACCAGAACACCGGGGAGCTGTTTTTT. This codes for CASSVNQNTGELFF.